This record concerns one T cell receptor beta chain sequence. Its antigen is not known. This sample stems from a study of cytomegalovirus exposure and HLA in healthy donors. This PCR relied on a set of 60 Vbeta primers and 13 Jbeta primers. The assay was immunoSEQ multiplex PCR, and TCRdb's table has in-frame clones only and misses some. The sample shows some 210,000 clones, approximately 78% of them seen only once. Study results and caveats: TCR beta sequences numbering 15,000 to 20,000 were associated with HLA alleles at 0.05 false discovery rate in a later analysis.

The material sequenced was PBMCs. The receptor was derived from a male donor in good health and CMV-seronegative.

The CDR3 DNA follows: TGTGCCAGCAGTTCCAGGACGAACACCGGGGAGCTGTTTTTT. This translates into CASSSRTNTGELFF. The chain uses TRBV27 and TRBJ2-2, with unresolved D. V shed 4 bases and J shed 0 bases, with 6 bases lying between them. The CDR3 is 14 residues long. Germline-derived CDR1 and CDR2 are MNHEY and SMNVEV (reference sequence).